This is a list of T cell receptor beta chains from one sample in a study of T cells and Merkel cell carcinoma outcomes. Sequencing was performed with immunoSEQ multiplex PCR; in TCRdb, only in-frame clones are kept and a portion is missing. The sample has 15,000 to 25,000 clones; roughly four fifths are singletons. The sample comprised tumor tissue from Merkel cell carcinoma. Source of these receptors: a human donor with Merkel cell carcinoma. Each CDR3 is given with its conserved first and last residue. The D gene is left open where the match is weak. Size is omitted from some rows. Given values are once, few, many or a class for expanded clones.

v_call	clone_size	d_call	j_call	cdr3_aa	cdr3_nt
TRBV13	.	.	TRBJ2-5	CASSPFRDGKETQYF	TGTGCCAGCTCCCCTTTCCGGGATGGGAAAGAGACCCAGTACTTC
TRBV5-4	.	.	TRBJ1-2	CASSLGRSGGYTF	TGTGCCAGCAGCTTGGGCAGATCAGGAGGCTACACCTTC
TRBV5-1	.	TRBD2	TRBJ2-1	CASSERDPSFDEQFF	TGCGCCAGCTCCGAGCGGGACCCCAGCTTTGATGAGCAGTTCTTC
TRBV5-4	.	.	TRBJ2-5	CASSYVGGEETQYF	TGTGCCAGCAGTTACGTAGGGGGGGAAGAGACCCAGTACTTC
TRBV10-3	.	.	TRBJ1-5	CAISESVGSNQPQHF	TGTGCCATCAGTGAGTCGGTGGGTAGCAATCAGCCCCAGCATTTT
TRBV7-8	medium-sized	.	TRBJ2-2	CASSLGGRGSTGELFF	TGTGCCAGCAGCTTAGGGGGGCGGGGAAGCACCGGGGAGCTGTTTTTT
TRBV9	.	TRBD1	TRBJ2-5	CASSVASYRGRRETQYF	TGTGCCAGCAGCGTAGCTTCTTACAGGGGGCGTCGAGAGACCCAGTACTTC
TRBV28	.	.	TRBJ1-2	CASRIAYGSGGYTF	TGTGCCAGCAGAATTGCTTATGGGTCCGGGGGCTACACCTTC
TRBV6-1	.	TRBD1	TRBJ1-1	CASSREGTGQAFF	TGTGCCAGCAGCCGGGAAGGGACAGGGCAGGCTTTCTTT
TRBV5-5	few	.	TRBJ2-7	CASSLGPYYEQYF	TGTGCCAGCAGCCTAGGCCCGTACTACGAGCAGTACTTC
TRBV11-1	.	.	TRBJ2-5	CASSPRGRDKSETQYF	TGTGCCAGCAGCCCCCGGGGGCGAGATAAATCGGAGACCCAGTACTTC
TRBV18	.	.	TRBJ2-7	CASSPYPNWAYEQYF	TGTGCCAGCTCACCCTACCCGAATTGGGCCTACGAGCAGTACTTC
TRBV10-2	once	.	TRBJ1-3	CASSVRAGNTIYF	TGCGCCAGCAGTGTTAGGGCCGGAAACACCATATATTTT
TRBV19	.	TRBD1	TRBJ2-3	CASSARTGRDTQYF	TGTGCCAGTAGTGCACGGACAGGGCGGGATACGCAGTATTTT
TRBV14	.	TRBD1	TRBJ2-1	CASSQARQGVFF	TGTGCCAGCAGCCAAGCGCGACAGGGCGTATTCTTC
TRBV14	.	.	TRBJ2-6	CASSLMAVSGANVLTF	TGTGCCAGCAGCCTCATGGCAGTCTCTGGGGCCAACGTCCTGACTTTC
TRBV18	.	.	TRBJ1-3	CASSPAGDSGNTIYF	TGTGCCAGCTCACCGGCGGGGGACTCTGGAAACACCATATATTTT
TRBV7-3	.	.	TRBJ1-2	CASSLARDGYGYTF	TGTGCCAGCAGCCTCGCGCGGGACGGCTATGGCTACACCTTC
TRBV5-4	.	TRBD1	TRBJ1-2	CASSLGGGQGIRTNYGYTF	TGTGCCAGCAGCTTGGGGGGTGGACAGGGAATAAGGACTAACTATGGCTACACCTTC
TRBV7-3	.	.	TRBJ1-1	CASSLRPGGLGTEAFF	TGTGCCAGCAGCTTACGACCGGGAGGGCTTGGCACTGAAGCTTTCTTT
TRBV7-3	.	TRBD2	TRBJ2-1	CASSLSHDMIGGGVNEQFF	TGTGCCAGCAGCTTAAGCCATGACATGATCGGGGGAGGGGTGAATGAGCAGTTCTTC
TRBV18	.	.	TRBJ1-1	CASSPRGDTEAFF	TGTGCCAGCTCACCACGAGGGGACACTGAAGCTTTCTTT
TRBV18	.	.	TRBJ2-1	CASSPKGLGDEQFF	TGTGCCAGCTCACCGAAGGGGCTCGGCGATGAGCAGTTCTTC
TRBV6-6	.	.	TRBJ1-6	CASRVYNSPLHF	TGTGCCAGCAGGGTTTATAATTCACCCCTCCACTTT
TRBV28	.	.	TRBJ2-3	CASSQLMTITPNTDTQYF	TGTGCCAGCAGCCAACTAATGACTATAACACCTAACACAGATACGCAGTATTTT
TRBV5-6	.	TRBD1	TRBJ2-5	CASILEGLQGETQYF	TGTGCCAGCATCCTTGAAGGCCTACAGGGGGAGACCCAGTACTTC
TRBV28	few	TRBD1	TRBJ1-2	CASSQPGQGGYTF	TGTGCCAGCAGTCAACCGGGACAGGGAGGTTACACCTTC
TRBV6-6	.	.	TRBJ1-2	CASSSGLAAHYGYTF	TGTGCCAGCAGTTCCGGACTGGCGGCCCACTATGGCTACACCTTC
TRBV10-3	.	TRBD1	TRBJ2-4	CAIRSGQGRNIQYF	TGTGCCATCAGGTCGGGACAGGGTCGAAACATTCAGTACTTC
TRBV5-1	.	.	TRBJ1-1	CASSSGAGMNTEAFF	TGCGCCAGCAGCTCCGGCGCAGGGATGAACACTGAAGCTTTCTTT
TRBV9	.	.	TRBJ2-7	CASSVGTDVYKQYF	TGTGCCAGCAGCGTAGGGACAGATGTCTACAAGCAGTACTTC
TRBV5-1	.	.	TRBJ1-2	CASSPGPYGYTF	TGCGCCAGCAGCCCGGGACCCTATGGCTACACCTTC
TRBV5-1	.	TRBD2	TRBJ2-1	CASSYRTGTSGRPEQFF	TGCGCCAGCAGCTACCGCACCGGGACTAGCGGGAGACCTGAGCAGTTCTTC
TRBV7-3	few	TRBD2	TRBJ2-7	CASSPNGGYEQYF	TGTGCCAGCAGCCCCAACGGGGGGTACGAGCAGTACTTC
TRBV4-2	.	.	TRBJ1-3	CASSQGETGWRNTIYF	TGTGCCAGCAGCCAAGGCGAAACGGGGTGGCGAAACACCATATATTTT
TRBV7-9	.	.	TRBJ2-7	CASSLGSGDEQYF	TGTGCCAGCAGCTTAGGGTCAGGCGACGAGCAGTACTTC
TRBV6-5	.	TRBD2	TRBJ2-5	CASSVLARETQYF	TGTGCCAGCAGTGTACTAGCGCGGGAGACCCAGTACTTC
TRBV7-6	.	TRBD1	TRBJ1-1	CASSHTGQGNTEAFF	TGTGCCAGCAGCCACACGGGACAGGGGAACACTGAAGCTTTCTTT
TRBV29-1	.	.	TRBJ1-1	CSVEEWQDGSCEAFF	TGCAGCGTTGAAGAATGGCAGGACGGTTCGTGTGAAGCTTTCTTT
TRBV10-3	.	.	TRBJ2-1	CAISETHNEQFF	TGTGCCATCAGTGAGACCCACAATGAGCAGTTCTTC
TRBV28	.	.	TRBJ1-2	CASSLRRARGGYTF	TGTGCCAGCAGTCTAAGGAGGGCCCGGGGTGGCTACACCTTC
TRBV29-1	.	.	TRBJ1-4	CSAWGNEKLFF	TGCAGCGCTTGGGGGAATGAAAAACTGTTTTTT
TRBV9	once	.	TRBJ1-1	CASSVAGADEAFF	TGTGCCAGCAGCGTAGCAGGGGCCGATGAAGCTTTCTTT
TRBV5-6	.	.	TRBJ2-3	CASRLDRLYTDTQYF	TGTGCCAGCAGATTGGACAGATTATACACAGATACGCAGTATTTT
TRBV7-2	.	.	TRBJ2-3	CASSLGVDTQYF	TGTGCCAGCAGCTTAGGGGTAGATACGCAGTATTTT
TRBV7-9	few	TRBD2	TRBJ2-1	CASRGTSGGYNEQFF	TGTGCCAGCAGAGGAACTAGCGGGGGTTACAATGAGCAGTTCTTC
TRBV11-3	.	.	TRBJ2-5	CASSPAGTSVETQYF	TGTGCCAGCAGCCCCGCCGGGACCTCGGTAGAGACCCAGTACTTC
TRBV7-8	few	.	TRBJ1-6	CASSLPDSHLKRSPLHF	TGTGCCAGCAGCCTCCCCGACAGCCACCTCAAGAGGTCACCCCTCCACTTT
TRBV7-9	once	.	TRBJ2-1	CASSLGTSLRGNEQFF	TGTGCCAGCAGCTTAGGAACAAGTTTACGCGGCAATGAGCAGTTCTTC
TRBV28	few	.	TRBJ2-2	CASSLIGTGELFF	TGTGCCAGCAGTTTAATTGGTACCGGGGAGCTGTTTTTT
TRBV15	.	.	TRBJ2-5	CATSRAQGETQYF	TGTGCCACCAGCAGAGCCCAAGGGGAGACCCAGTACTTC
TRBV7-9	.	.	TRBJ1-5	CASSPGLGNQPQHF	TGTGCCAGCAGTCCGGGACTTGGCAATCAGCCCCAGCATTTT
TRBV15	.	.	TRBJ2-3	CATSRDLFTFHTDTQYF	TGTGCCACCAGCAGAGACCTCTTTACGTTCCACACAGATACGCAGTATTTT
TRBV11-1	medium-sized	.	TRBJ2-2	CASSFSANTGELFF	TGTGCCAGCAGCTTCAGCGCGAACACCGGGGAGCTGTTTTTT
TRBV20-1	few	.	TRBJ2-3	CSAGNKDTQYF	TGCAGTGCCGGGAATAAAGATACGCAGTATTTT
TRBV5-4	few	.	TRBJ2-7	CASSSDTGTRNYEQYF	TGTGCCAGCAGCTCGGACACCGGGACGAGGAATTACGAGCAGTACTTC
TRBV5-6	.	.	TRBJ2-7	CASSLGRPYEQYF	TGTGCCAGCAGCTTGGGGCGACCCTACGAGCAGTACTTC
TRBV27	.	TRBD2	TRBJ2-1	CASSFHAGGSGHEQFF	TGTGCCAGCAGTTTTCACGCGGGCGGGAGCGGGCATGAGCAGTTCTTC
TRBV18	.	.	TRBJ1-3	CASSPLGNTIYF	TGTGCCAGCTCACCGCTGGGAAACACCATATATTTT
TRBV5-1	few	.	TRBJ1-2	CASSLEGFRGYTF	TGCGCCAGCAGCTTGGAGGGGTTTAGAGGCTACACCTTC